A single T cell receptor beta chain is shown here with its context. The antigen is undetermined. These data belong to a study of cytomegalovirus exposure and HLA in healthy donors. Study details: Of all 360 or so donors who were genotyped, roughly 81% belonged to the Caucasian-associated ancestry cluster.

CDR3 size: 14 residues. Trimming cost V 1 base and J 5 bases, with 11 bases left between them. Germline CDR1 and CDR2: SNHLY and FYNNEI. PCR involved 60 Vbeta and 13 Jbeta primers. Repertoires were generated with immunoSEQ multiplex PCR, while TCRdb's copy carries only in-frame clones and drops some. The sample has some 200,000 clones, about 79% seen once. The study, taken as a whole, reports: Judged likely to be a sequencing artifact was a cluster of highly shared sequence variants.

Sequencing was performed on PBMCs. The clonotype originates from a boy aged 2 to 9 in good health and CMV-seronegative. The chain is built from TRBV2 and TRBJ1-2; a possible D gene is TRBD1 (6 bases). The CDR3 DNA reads TGTGCCAGCAGTGAAGACGGGGGGCATTATGGCTACACCTTC. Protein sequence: CASSEDGGHYGYTF.